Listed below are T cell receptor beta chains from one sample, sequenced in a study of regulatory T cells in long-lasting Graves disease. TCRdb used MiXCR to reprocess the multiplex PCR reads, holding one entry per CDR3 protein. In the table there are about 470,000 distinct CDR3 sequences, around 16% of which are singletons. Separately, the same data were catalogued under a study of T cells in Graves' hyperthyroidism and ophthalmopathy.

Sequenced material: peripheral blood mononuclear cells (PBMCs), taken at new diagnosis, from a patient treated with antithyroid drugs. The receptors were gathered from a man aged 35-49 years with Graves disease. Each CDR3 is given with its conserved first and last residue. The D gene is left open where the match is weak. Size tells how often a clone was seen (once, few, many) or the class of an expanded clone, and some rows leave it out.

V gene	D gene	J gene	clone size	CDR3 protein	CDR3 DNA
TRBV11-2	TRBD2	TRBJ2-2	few	CASTPRGLAGGWKAGELFF	TGTGCCAGCACCCCCCGGGGCCTAGCGGGAGGGTGGAAGGCCGGGGAGCTGTTTTTT
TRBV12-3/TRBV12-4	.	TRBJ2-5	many	CASSLGANVYQETQYF	TGTGCCAGCAGTTTGGGGGCAAACGTGTACCAAGAGACCCAGTACTTC
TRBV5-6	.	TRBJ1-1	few	CASSWPSGDTEAFF	TGTGCCAGCAGCTGGCCCTCAGGGGACACTGAAGCTTTCTTT
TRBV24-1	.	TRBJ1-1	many	CATSPGQNTEAFF	TGTGCCACCAGCCCGGGACAAAACACTGAAGCTTTCTTC
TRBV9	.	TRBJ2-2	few	CASSVKDAGELFF	TGTGCCAGCAGCGTAAAGGACGCCGGGGAGCTGTTTTTT
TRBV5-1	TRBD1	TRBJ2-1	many	CASSLDRGNNEQFF	TGCGCCAGCAGCTTAGACAGGGGAAACAATGAGCAGTTCTTC
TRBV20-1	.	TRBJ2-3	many	CSARDPRGAGDTQYF	TGCAGTGCTAGAGATCCGCGGGGCGCGGGAGATACGCAGTATTTT
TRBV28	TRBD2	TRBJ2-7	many	CASSYTTSGRGEQYF	TGTGCCAGCAGTTACACGACTAGCGGGAGAGGCGAGCAGTACTTC
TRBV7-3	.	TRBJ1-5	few	CASSVQGRSNQPQHF	TGTGCCAGCAGCGTACAGGGAAGGAGCAATCAGCCCCAGCATTTT
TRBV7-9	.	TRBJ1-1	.	CASSFLGLEAFF	TGTGCCAGCAGCTTTCTAGGACTTGAAGCTTTCTTT
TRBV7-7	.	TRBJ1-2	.	CASSLIRPELYGYTF	TGTGCTAGCAGCTTAATTCGCCCAGAACTTTATGGCTACACCTTC
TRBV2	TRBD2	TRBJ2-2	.	CASSVRLAASTGELFF	TGTGCCAGCAGTGTCCGGCTAGCGGCGAGCACCGGGGAGCTGTTTTTT
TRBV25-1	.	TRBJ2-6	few	CASSELGLGAGANVLTF	TGTGCCAGCAGTGAATTGGGGTTAGGCGCTGGGGCCAACGTCCTGACTTTC
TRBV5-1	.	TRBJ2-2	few	CASSLEVATGELFF	TGCGCCAGCAGCTTGGAGGTAGCAACCGGGGAGCTGTTTTTT
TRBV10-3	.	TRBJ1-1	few	CASSYQDIFYEAFF	TGTGCCAGCAGTTACCAGGACATCTTTTATGAAGCTTTCTTT
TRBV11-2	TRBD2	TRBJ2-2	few	CASSFLASGRVTGELFF	TGTGCCAGCAGCTTCCTAGCTAGCGGGAGGGTCACCGGGGAGCTGTTTTTT
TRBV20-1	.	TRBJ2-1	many	CSARNWGGTYNEQFF	TGCAGTGCTCGGAATTGGGGCGGCACCTACAATGAGCAGTTCTTC
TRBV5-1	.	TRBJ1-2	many	CASSPGESWGYTF	TGCGCCAGCAGCCCCGGGGAGTCTTGGGGCTACACCTTC
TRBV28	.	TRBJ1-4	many	CASSPDFGATNEKLFF	TGTGCCAGCAGTCCTGACTTTGGTGCAACTAATGAAAAACTGTTTTTT
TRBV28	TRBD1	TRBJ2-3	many	CASSLNDRGHRF	TGTGCCAGCAGTTTGAATGACAGGGGACACAGATTT
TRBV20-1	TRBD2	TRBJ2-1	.	CSASTSGTGNEQFF	TGCAGTGCTAGTACTAGCGGAACGGGCAATGAGCAGTTCTTC
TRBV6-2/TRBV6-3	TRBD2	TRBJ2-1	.	CAGSYSSSGSTGEQLF	TGTGCCGGCAGTTACTCTTCTAGCGGGAGTACAGGAGAGCAGCTCTTC
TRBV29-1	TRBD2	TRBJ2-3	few	CSVPGGSSDTQYF	TGCAGCGTGCCGGGAGGGTCGTCAGATACGCAGTATTTT
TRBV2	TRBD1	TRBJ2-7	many	CASKRDRGQNEQYF	TGTGCCAGCAAAAGGGACAGGGGGCAAAACGAGCAGTACTTC
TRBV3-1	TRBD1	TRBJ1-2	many	CASSHLSGTGYGYTF	TGTGCCAGCAGCCACCTTTCCGGGACAGGGTATGGCTACACCTTC
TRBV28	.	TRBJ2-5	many	CASSVSQGGETQYF	TGTGCCAGCAGTGTATCTCAGGGGGGAGAGACCCAGTACTTC
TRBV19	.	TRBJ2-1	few	CASSITSRNEQFF	TGTGCCAGTAGTATAACTAGCCGCAATGAGCAGTTCTTC
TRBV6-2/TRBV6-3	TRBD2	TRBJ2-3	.	CASSEVAGREGTQYF	TGTGCCAGCAGTGAGGTAGCGGGACGGGAGGGTACGCAGTATTTT